Described below is a single T cell receptor (beta chain) sequence and its context. Its antigen remains unidentified. Data came from immunoSEQ multiplex PCR; TCRdb stores just in-frame clones and leaves some out. This table holds about 52,000 clones, 94% found once. The sample originates from a study of T cells after posttransplantation cyclophosphamide. Overall study findings and caveats: Skin or GI-infiltrating T cells shared few TRB sequences with blood.

The V and J ends lost 0 bases and 5 bases, in that order; junction bases with no gene match: 22. The CDR3 spans 21 residues. CDR1 PRHDT and CDR2 FYEKMQ come from the germline V gene (reference sequence). The origin of this receptor is a woman younger than 45 in good health and a related stem cell transplant donor. The J gene is TRBJ2-5, the V gene TRBV13; 9 bases are shared with TRBD2. Sequenced: PBMCs. The CDR3 DNA reads TGTGCCAGCAGCTTAGGTCGGACCTTCCCCCCCGCTAGCGGGGTAGAGGAGACCCAGTACTTC. It encodes CASSLGRTFPPASGVEETQYF.